The rows below give T cell receptor beta chains drawn from one sample of a study of blood T cell repertoires in COVID-19. Sequencing used immunoSEQ multiplex PCR; TCRdb keeps in-frame clones, though not all of them. Found here are 200,000 or so clones, about 80% of them singletons; the top ten hold 3% to 3.5%. The specimen was peripheral blood. The receptors here all came from a woman in her 30s who had recovered from COVID-19. The CDR3 runs from the conserved cysteine through the conserved F or W. Each record gives: clone size, J gene, V gene, D gene, CDR3 protein, CDR3 DNA. D genes are given only for firm matches. Not all rows give a size; the values are once, few, many and, for expanded clones, a class.

>once|TRBJ2-7|TRBV30|-
CAWRWQGGEQYF
TGTGCCTGGAGGTGGCAGGGAGGCGAGCAGTACTTC
>-|TRBJ2-5|TRBV5-4|TRBD2
CASSPGTSGRGGYETQYF
TGTGCCAGCAGCCCCGGGACTAGCGGGAGGGGCGGCTATGAGACCCAGTACTTC
>-|TRBJ2-3|TRBV7-2|TRBD2
CASSLSGLAGSTDTQYF
TGTGCCAGCAGCTTATCGGGGCTAGCGGGATCAACGGATACGCAGTATTTT
>many|TRBJ2-3|TRBV9|-
CASSTYFTDTQYF
TGTGCCAGCAGCACCTACTTCACAGATACGCAGTATTTT
>-|TRBJ2-2|TRBV28|TRBD2
CASSPGLAGNTGELFF
TGTGCCAGCAGTCCTGGACTAGCGGGGAACACCGGGGAGCTGTTTTTT
>-|TRBJ2-1|TRBV30|-
CAFITTPYNEQFF
TGTGCCTTTATCACTACGCCTTACAATGAGCAGTTCTTC
>-|TRBJ1-3|TRBV11-2|-
CASSLDGAGISGNTIYF
TGTGCCAGCAGCTTAGACGGTGCAGGGATCTCTGGAAACACCATATATTTT
>-|TRBJ1-2|TRBV28|TRBD1
CASSSTAGTGGPGYTF
TGTGCCAGCAGTTCAACGGCCGGGACAGGGGGCCCTGGCTACACCTTC
>-|TRBJ1-5|TRBV18|-
CASSPQGNQPQHF
TGTGCCAGCTCACCACAGGGGAATCAGCCCCAGCATTTT
>-|TRBJ2-6|TRBV9|TRBD2
CASSALAVPSGANVLTF
TGTGCCAGCAGCGCCCTAGCGGTCCCCTCTGGGGCCAACGTCCTGACTTTC
>-|TRBJ2-7|TRBV7-6|-
CASSLATGEIYEQYF
TGTGCCAGCAGCTTAGCGACGGGGGAAATCTACGAGCAGTACTTC
>-|TRBJ2-2|TRBV7-9|TRBD1
CASSPKLGQTGELFF
TGTGCCAGCAGCCCGAAGTTGGGACAGACCGGGGAGCTGTTTTTT
>few|TRBJ2-7|TRBV14|TRBD2
CASSQGHSGSYEQYF
TGTGCCAGCAGCCAAGGCCATAGCGGGTCCTACGAGCAGTACTTC
>-|TRBJ2-2|TRBV7-3|-
CASSLGLFGELFF
TGTGCCAGCAGCTTGGGACTCTTCGGGGAGCTGTTTTTT